The 17 T cell receptor beta chains below come from one sample, sequenced in a study of vaccination effects on CD4 cells after COVID-19. Their antigen targets remain unknown. Using viral peptide pools, the ViraFEST assay grew out antigen-specific CD4+ T cells prior to sequencing. Following 10 days of culture, CD4+ T cells were isolated. Documented for the person is a PCR-confirmed SARS-CoV-2 infection occurring between March and December 2020. The protocol was immunoSEQ multiplex PCR, while the TCRdb copy is restricted to in-frame clones and leaves out a portion. Among around 75,000 clones, over 65% were seen once, and the ten largest hold over 4.5%. Sequenced here: CD4+ T cells from PBMCs cultured with HIV peptides, sampled before COVID-19 vaccination. Specified subset: HIV-1 Nef peptide pool negative control/reference culture. The receptor set was obtained from a human donor who had a prior SARS-CoV-2 infection.

This clone appeared a few times. The rearrangement uses TRBV5-1 and TRBJ1-2; no clear D gene. This CDR3 has 18 amino acids. V gave up 1 base and J gave up 1 base, with 20 bases separating them. Germline CDR1 and CDR2: SGHRS and YFSETQ. CDR3 in DNA: TGCGCCAGCAGCTTGATAAAGCAGCTCTGGGCCCTTAACTATGGCTACACCTTC. This codes for CASSLIKQLWALNYGYTF.

V usage is TRBV7-9 and J usage is TRBJ2-1, with 7 bases identical to TRBD2. Per the germline V gene, CDR1 is SEHNR and CDR2 is FQNEAQ (reference sequence). The CDR3 runs 15 residues. The J segment lost 0 bases and the V segment lost 3 bases, leaving 2 bases of the junction unmatched. The CDR3: CASSFPGGSYNEQFF. DNA of the CDR3: TGTGCCAGCAGCTTTCCGGGAGGCTCCTACAATGAGCAGTTCTTC.

This chain connects TRBV2 to TRBJ1-1; D remains unclear. The germline V and J ends were trimmed by 2 bases and 4 bases, with 17 bases remaining between them. The CDR3 is 16 residues long. The germline V gene has CDR1 SNHLY and CDR2 FYNNEI. CDR3 sequence: CASSEWGVGLGTEAFF. Here the CDR3 DNA reads TGTGCCAGCAGTGAATGGGGTGTAGGGTTGGGCACTGAAGCTTTCTTT.

The gene calls are TRBV2 and TRBJ1-2; 8 nucleotides agree with TRBD1. Germline assignment: CDR1 SNHLY and CDR2 FYNNEI. This CDR3 region has 15 residues. J lost 6 bases, V lost 4 bases, and 10 bases had no gene match. CDR3 amino acids: CASSAGGGSFNGYTF. CDR3 nucleotides: TGTGCCAGCAGTGCAGGGGGCGGCTCATTTAATGGCTACACCTTC.

The CDR3 nucleotides read TGCGCCAGCAGCCCGGGTCGAGCGGAATGGGAGACCCAGTACTTC. It specifies CASSPGRAEWETQYF. V and J are TRBV5-1 and TRBJ2-5, with D perhaps TRBD2 (5 bases). This CDR3 has 15 residues. From germline, CDR1 is SGHRS and CDR2 YFSETQ. V lost 4 bases to trimming and J lost 5 bases, with 18 bases between them.

V gene TRBV5-1 combines with J gene TRBJ1-4; D gene uncertain. The CDR3 is 16 residues long. Germline CDR1 is SGHRS and CDR2 is YFSETQ. Trimming took 4 bases from V and 3 from J, leaving 16 bases between them. CDR3 sequence (DNA): TGCGCCAGCAGCCCGGTATTGGGTGGACCTAATGAAAAACTGTTTTTT. This sequence encodes CASSPVLGGPNEKLFF.

The V and J genes are TRBV6-1 and TRBJ1-2, with D tentatively TRBD1 (5 bases). CDR1 is MNHNS, CDR2 SASEGT, per germline. CDR3 length: 12 residues. Trimming left V 3 bases short and J 6 bases short, with 8 bases between. The CDR3 region has the DNA TGTGCCAGCAGTGATCAGGGTCATGGCTACACCTTC. It yields the protein CASSDQGHGYTF.

This clone was observed a few times. The chain uses TRBV7-9 and TRBJ1-5; no clear D. V lost 3 bases to trimming and J lost 5 bases, with 11 bases between them. This CDR3 region has 14 residues. CDR1 SEHNR and CDR2 FQNEAQ come from the germline V gene (reference sequence). DNA for the CDR3: TGTGCCAGCAGCTTGCAGGACCGGGATCAGCCCCAGCATTTT. This gives the protein CASSLQDRDQPQHF.

This chain uses TRBV19 with TRBJ2-1, with D tentatively TRBD1 (6 bases). The length of the CDR3 is 15 residues. CDR1 LNHDA and CDR2 SQIVND come from the germline V gene (reference sequence). V lost 5 bases and J lost 3, with 14 bases in between. For the CDR3, the DNA is TGTGCCAGTAGTCCACAGGGATCCTACTACAATGAGCAGTTCTTC. This sequence encodes CASSPQGSYYNEQFF.

The CDR3 sequence is CASSLGSQLSYNEQFF. CDR3 nucleotide sequence: TGTGCCAGCAGCTTAGGGTCGCAGCTCTCCTACAATGAGCAGTTCTTC. This chain links TRBV11-2 with TRBJ2-1; D gene ambiguous. Germline V gene data show CDR1 as SGHAT and CDR2 as FQNNGV. The V gene lost 1 base and the J gene lost 0 bases, with 10 bases spanning the gap. The length of the CDR3 is 16 residues.

The gene calls are TRBV11-1 and TRBJ2-7; 8 bases map to TRBD1. V lost 5 bases to trimming and J lost 2 bases; unmatched junction nucleotides: 5. Germline V gives CDR1 SGHAT, CDR2 FQDESV (reference sequence). The CDR3 has 14 amino acids. CDR3 DNA: TGTGCCAGCAGCAAAACGACAGGGGCCTACGAGCAGTACTTC. This codes for CASSKTTGAYEQYF.

V is TRBV6-2 or TRBV6-3 and J is TRBJ1-1, with D perhaps matching TRBD1 (6 bases). This CDR3 comprises 17 residues. Germline lookup yields CDR1 MNHEY and CDR2 SVGEGT. The V gene lost 0 bases and the J gene lost 1 base, with 15 bases spanning the gap. CDR3 DNA: TGTGCCAGCAGTTACTCCACCTCCGTGGACAGGAACACTGAAGCTTTCTTT. It yields the protein CASSYSTSVDRNTEAFF.

The table lists this clone with a count of one. The chain couples TRBV14 to TRBJ1-2, with D tentatively TRBD1 (5 bases). CDR3 length: 13 amino acids. Germline assignment: CDR1 SGHDN and CDR2 FVKESK. Trimming removed 6 bases from V and 4 bases from J, with 12 bases in between. For the CDR3, the DNA is TGTGCCAGCAGTCCGACAGCCCTCTATGGCTACACCTTC. Its translation: CASSPTALYGYTF.

This chain uses TRBV4-2 with TRBJ2-3; 14 nucleotides match TRBD2. Germline V CDR1 and CDR2: LGHNA, YNFKEQ. The CDR3 sequence is 18 residues long. The V segment lost 3 bases and the J segment 5 bases; nucleotides outside the gene matches: 10. The CDR3 here is CASSQRLAGGPEEDTQYF. DNA for the CDR3: TGTGCCAGCAGCCAGAGACTAGCGGGGGGGCCGGAGGAAGATACGCAGTATTTT.

The chain recombines TRBV24-1 with TRBJ1-1; D remains unclear. V lost 4 bases and J 7 bases, leaving 12 bases between the germline ends. Germline V gene data show CDR1 as KGHDR and CDR2 as SFDVKD. This CDR3 region has 13 residues. For the CDR3, the DNA is TGTGCCACCAGTGAACGTAAAAAGGGTGAAGCTTTCTTT. Its translation: CATSERKKGEAFF.

This rearrangement joins TRBV2 to TRBJ2-3; weak D call: TRBD2 (6 bases). CDR3 length: 16 residues. V was pared by 6 bases and J by 1 base, with 17 bases between. From germline, CDR1 is SNHLY and CDR2 FYNNEI. Written as DNA, the CDR3 is TGTGCCAGCAGAGAACCGGAGGGATGGGGCACAGATACGCAGTATTTT. It translates to CASREPEGWGTDTQYF.

The CDR3 sequence: CASSLNAGSNTGELFF. The CDR3 DNA reads as TGTGCCAGCAGCTTAAACGCAGGGTCGAACACCGGGGAGCTGTTTTTT. The chain couples TRBV11-3 to TRBJ2-2; a possible D gene is TRBD1 (5 bases). The germline V and J ends were trimmed by 2 bases and 0 bases, with 10 bases remaining between them. Germline lookup yields CDR1 SGHNT and CDR2 YENEEA. The CDR3 contains 16 residues.